This T cell receptor beta chain was obtained from a study of T cells in Graves' hyperthyroidism and ophthalmopathy. General study points: Appearing also in blood were most of the thyroid clonotypes expanded above 0.001.

Germline V gives CDR1 SGHTA, CDR2 FQGNSA. The CDR3 runs 15 residues. V lost 2 bases and J lost 5; bases outside the gene matches: 7. There were TCR beta CDR3 regions amplified from RNA transcripts. During a first-round RT-PCR of the TCR CDR3, the HTBI primer set was used. TCRdb reprocessed the multiplex PCR reads via MiXCR and lists one record per CDR3 protein. The table has hundreds of thousands of distinct CDR3 sequences, 15% to 20% seen once; the top ten hold 3% to 4%. This clonotype was counted ten times or more. No antigen is known for it. Used for diagnoses were clinical symptoms, serum thyroxine and TRAb, thyroid ultrasound and orbital computed tomography.

The rearrangement uses TRBV7-2 and TRBJ2-5; TRBD2 agrees at 8 bases. The receptor was derived from a woman aged 30 to 39 with Graves' hyperthyroidism. Sequencing input: blood. The DNA of the CDR3 is TGTGCCAGCAGCTTAAGAGCGGGAGTACGGGAGACCCAGTACTTC. It is translated as CASSLRAGVRETQYF.